The 8 T cell receptor beta chains below come from one sample, sequenced in a study of blood T cell repertoires in COVID-19. Clones were sequenced by immunoSEQ multiplex PCR, and TCRdb holds only the in-frame ones, with some missing. The sample lists tens of thousands of clones, around 75% seen once, with 6.3% in the top ten. Sequenced sample: peripheral blood. These receptor sequences come from a man between 65 and 85 years old with COVID-19, enrolled during active disease.

This clone was recorded a few times. The chain has TRBV11-2 and TRBJ1-1, with D unclear. In germline, CDR1 is SGHAT, CDR2 FQNNGV. This CDR3 region has 13 residues. V was shortened by 5 bases and J by 1 base, with 8 bases between the two germline ends. CDR3 bases: TGTGCCAGCAGCCTGATGGCGAACACTGAAGCTTTCTTT. Its translation: CASSLMANTEAFF.

This clone occurred a few times. The J gene is TRBJ2-1, the V gene TRBV7-2; 16 nucleotides match TRBD2. V was clipped by 4 bases and J by 6 bases; unmatched bases: 3. Germline CDR1 reads SGHTA; CDR2 reads FQGNSA. The CDR3 runs to 16 residues. The CDR3 here is CASSSGLAGGPNEQFF. The CDR3 DNA reads as TGTGCCAGCAGCTCGGGACTAGCGGGAGGGCCCAATGAGCAGTTCTTC.

This chain uses TRBV10-3 with TRBJ2-5; TRBD1 agrees at 7 bases. V dropped 10 bases and J dropped 5; count of bases not matched to a gene: 7. The CDR3 is 12 residues long. Germline CDR1 reads ENHRY; CDR2 reads SYGVKD. The CDR3 coding sequence is TGTGCCACCGAGGGCAGGGGGGAGACCCAGTACTTC. It specifies CATEGRGETQYF.

In its sample, this clone was seen once. V and J are TRBV4-1 and TRBJ1-4; perhaps TRBD1 as D (5 bases). The CDR3 is 15 residues long. V lost 1 base to trimming and J lost 2 bases, with 8 bases between them. Germline V CDR1 and CDR2: MGHRA, YSYEKL. This CDR3 is CASSQVGGTNEKLFF. Here the CDR3 DNA reads TGCGCCAGCAGCCAAGTTGGGGGGACTAATGAAAAACTGTTTTTT.

The rearrangement joins TRBV5-1 to TRBJ1-2, with D hard to call. V lost 2 bases and J 2 bases, leaving 10 bases between the germline ends. Germline-derived CDR1 and CDR2 are SGHRS and YFSETQ. The CDR3 extends over 14 amino acids. The CDR3 nucleotides read TGCGCCAGCAGCTTTGACACTTCGAACTATGGCTACACCTTC. The encoded protein is CASSFDTSNYGYTF.

This chain connects TRBV7-2 to TRBJ1-5; maybe TRBD1 (6 bases). The CDR3 has 14 residues. V shed 2 bases and J shed 5 bases, with 10 bases lying between them. Germline CDR1 is SGHTA and CDR2 is FQGNSA. The CDR3 protein is CASSLQGSDQPQHF. The CDR3 nucleotides read TGTGCCAGCAGCTTACAGGGGAGTGATCAGCCCCAGCATTTT.

In its sample, this clone was seen once. V gene TRBV9 combines with J gene TRBJ2-2; 11 nucleotides line up with TRBD2. Germline V lookup: CDR1 SGDLS, CDR2 YYNGEE. CDR3 length: 15 residues. Losses at the gene ends were 4 bases for V and 4 bases for J; bases not matched to a gene: 3. CDR3 protein: CASSPGLAATGELFF. CDR3 coding DNA: TGTGCCAGCAGCCCGGGACTAGCGGCCACCGGGGAGCTGTTTTTT.

The V gene is TRBV5-6, the J gene TRBJ2-7; 7 nucleotides line up with TRBD1. Germline values: CDR1 SGHDT, CDR2 YYEEEE. This CDR3 comprises 15 residues. Trimming removed 5 bases from V and 4 bases from J; junction bases left unmatched: 12. DNA of the CDR3: TGTGCCAGCAGTCTAACCGGGACAGATAAGTACGAGCAGTACTTC. This encodes CASSLTGTDKYEQYF.